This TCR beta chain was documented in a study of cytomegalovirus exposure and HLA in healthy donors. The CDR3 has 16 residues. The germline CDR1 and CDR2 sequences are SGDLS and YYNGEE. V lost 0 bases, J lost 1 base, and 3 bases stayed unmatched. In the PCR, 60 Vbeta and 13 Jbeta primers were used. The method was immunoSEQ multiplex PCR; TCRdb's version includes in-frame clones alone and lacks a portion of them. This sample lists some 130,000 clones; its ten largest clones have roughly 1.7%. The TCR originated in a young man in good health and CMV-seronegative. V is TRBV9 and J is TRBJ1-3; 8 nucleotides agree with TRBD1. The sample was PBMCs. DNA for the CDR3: TGTGCCAGCAGCGTAGATACAGGGGGTTCTGGAAACACCATATATTTT. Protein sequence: CASSVDTGGSGNTIYF.